The clone carrying this T cell receptor beta chain was detected a few times. No antigen is known for it. This sample was taken from a study of cytotoxic CD8 clonotypes in ibrutinib-treated CLL. The study's findings and limits: With treatment, public clonotypes, which were uncommon, either contracted or remained stable. Clonality went up at ibrutinib response and then declined back toward baseline at progression.

With V trimmed by 3 bases and J by 5 bases, 9 bases remained unmatched. Germline CDR1 reads WNHNN; CDR2 reads SYGVQD (reference sequence). CDR3 size: 16 residues. Measured with immunoSEQ multiplex PCR; TCRdb has only the in-frame clones, and not every one. The sample shows roughly 40,000 clones, roughly three quarters of them seen only once. The rearrangement uses TRBV10-1 and TRBJ2-2; 7 nucleotides match TRBD2. The sample in question was PBMCs, obtained after 12 months of ibrutinib treatment. The source of this sequence is a human donor with chronic lymphocytic leukemia. The CDR3, as DNA: TGCGCCAGCAGTGAATTGGGATCAGCGGGGACCGGGGAGCTGTTTTTT. It encodes CASSELGSAGTGELFF.